Below, one T cell receptor beta chain is given with its context. As yet, its antigen is unknown. V lost 0 bases and J lost 4; bases outside the gene matches: 9. The CDR3 totals 16 residues. Germline CDR1 SGHVS, CDR2 FQNEAQ. TCRdb keeps only in-frame clones here, not all; method: immunoSEQ multiplex PCR. The sample lists about 94,000 clones, roughly 85% occurring once. The sample comes from a study of T cell responses to AZD1222 COVID-19 vaccine. Overall study results and limits: The CD4 TCRs associated with vaccination extended across spike and predominated at 160-218 and 743-854. Baseline seropositives among AZD1222 recipients totaled only six or seven. Samples come after the peak T cell response, not at day 14. A mostly white British donor set with more females was recruited, and clonal diversity was possibly underestimated.

The J gene is TRBJ2-7, the V gene TRBV7-8; 7 nucleotides line up with TRBD1. Source: peripheral blood, taken 28 days after the second AZD1222 dose. The clonotype originates from an adult who received the AZD1222 COVID-19 vaccine. Here the CDR3 reads CASSLARGLADYEQYF. The CDR3 DNA sequence: TGTGCCAGCAGCTTAGCGAGGGGGCTAGCCGATTACGAGCAGTACTTC. The full variable domain, in which reference TRBV7-8 and TRBJ2-7 provide the parts outside the CDR3, is GAGVSQSPRYKVAKRGQDVALRCDPISGHVSLFWYQQALGQGPEFLTYFQNEAQLDKSGLPSDRFFAERPEGSVSTLKIQRTQQEDSAVYLCASSLARGLADYEQYFGPGTRLTVT.